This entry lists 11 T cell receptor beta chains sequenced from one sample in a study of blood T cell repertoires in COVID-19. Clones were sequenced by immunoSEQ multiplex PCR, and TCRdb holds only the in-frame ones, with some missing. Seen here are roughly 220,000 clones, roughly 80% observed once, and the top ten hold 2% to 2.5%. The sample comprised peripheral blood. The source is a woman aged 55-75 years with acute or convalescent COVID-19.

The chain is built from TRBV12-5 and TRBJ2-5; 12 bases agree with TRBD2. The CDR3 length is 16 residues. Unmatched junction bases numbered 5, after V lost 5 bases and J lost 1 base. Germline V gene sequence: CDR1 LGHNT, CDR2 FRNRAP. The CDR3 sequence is CASGSGLAGPQETQYF. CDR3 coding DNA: TGTGCTAGTGGTAGTGGACTAGCGGGGCCCCAAGAGACCCAGTACTTC.

The CDR3 coding sequence is TGTGCCAGCAGTTCAGGCTTCGGGACAGGGTTCAATGAGCAGTTCTTC. This encodes CASSSGFGTGFNEQFF. The gene calls are TRBV27 and TRBJ2-1; the match to TRBD1 covers 9 bases. Per the germline V gene, CDR1 is MNHEY and CDR2 is SMNVEV (reference sequence). This CDR3 contains 16 residues. After removal of 4 bases from V and 6 bases from J, the junction contained 10 bases not matched to a gene.

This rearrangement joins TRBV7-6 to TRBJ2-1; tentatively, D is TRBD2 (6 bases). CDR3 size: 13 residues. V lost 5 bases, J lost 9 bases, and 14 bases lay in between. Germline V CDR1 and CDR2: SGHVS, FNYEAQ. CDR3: CASSLGGGLEQFF. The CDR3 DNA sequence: TGTGCCAGCAGCCTAGGTGGGGGACTTGAGCAGTTCTTC.

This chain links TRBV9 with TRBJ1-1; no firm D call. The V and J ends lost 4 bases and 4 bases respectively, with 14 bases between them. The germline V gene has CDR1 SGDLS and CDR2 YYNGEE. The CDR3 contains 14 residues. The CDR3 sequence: CASSPHPASTEAFF. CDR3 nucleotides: TGTGCCAGCAGCCCTCATCCCGCGAGCACTGAAGCTTTCTTT. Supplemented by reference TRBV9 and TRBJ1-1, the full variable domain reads DSGVTQTPKHLITATGQRVTLRCSPRSGDLSVYWYQQSLDQGLQFLIQYYNGEERAKGNILERFSAQQFPDLHSELNLSSLELGDSALYFCASSPHPASTEAFFGQGTRLTVV.

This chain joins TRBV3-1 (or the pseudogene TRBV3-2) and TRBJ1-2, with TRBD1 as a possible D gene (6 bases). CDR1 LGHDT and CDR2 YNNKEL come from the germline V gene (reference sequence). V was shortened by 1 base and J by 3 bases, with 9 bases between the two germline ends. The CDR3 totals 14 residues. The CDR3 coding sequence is TGTGCCAGCAGCCAAGCCCCAGGGGACTATGGCTACACCTTC. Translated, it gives CASSQAPGDYGYTF.

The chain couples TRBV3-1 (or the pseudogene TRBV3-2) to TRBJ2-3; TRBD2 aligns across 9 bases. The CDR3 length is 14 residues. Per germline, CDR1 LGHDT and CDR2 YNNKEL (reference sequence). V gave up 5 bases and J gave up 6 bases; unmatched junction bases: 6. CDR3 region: CASSYSGGGDTQYF. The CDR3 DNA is TGTGCCAGCAGCTATAGCGGGGGCGGGGATACGCAGTATTTT.

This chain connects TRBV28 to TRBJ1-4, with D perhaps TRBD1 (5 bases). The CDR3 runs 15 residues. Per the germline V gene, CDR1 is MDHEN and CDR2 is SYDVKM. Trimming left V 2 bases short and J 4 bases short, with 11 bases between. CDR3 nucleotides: TGTGCCAGCAGTTTAGCTCAGGGCCGTAATGAAAAACTGTTTTTT. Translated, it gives CASSLAQGRNEKLFF.

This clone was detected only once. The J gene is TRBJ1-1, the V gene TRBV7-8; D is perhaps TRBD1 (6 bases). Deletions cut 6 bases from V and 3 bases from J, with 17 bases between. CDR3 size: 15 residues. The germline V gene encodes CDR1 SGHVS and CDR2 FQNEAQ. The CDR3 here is CASRKRGGLDTEAFF. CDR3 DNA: TGTGCCAGCAGGAAAAGGGGGGGGCTCGACACTGAAGCTTTCTTT.

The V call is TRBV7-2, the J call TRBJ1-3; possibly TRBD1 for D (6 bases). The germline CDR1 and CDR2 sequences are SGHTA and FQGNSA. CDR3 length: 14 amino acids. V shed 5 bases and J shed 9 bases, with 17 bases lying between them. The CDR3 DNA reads TGTGCCAGCAGCCCCGGGAGGGGGTTACCCACCATATATTTT. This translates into CASSPGRGLPTIYF.

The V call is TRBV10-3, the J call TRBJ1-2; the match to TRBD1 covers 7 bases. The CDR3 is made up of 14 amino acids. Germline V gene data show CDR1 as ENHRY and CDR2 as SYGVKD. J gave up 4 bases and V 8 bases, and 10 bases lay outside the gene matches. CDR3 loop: CAIAGGLGGYGYTF. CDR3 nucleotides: TGTGCCATCGCAGGGGGGCTAGGAGGCTATGGCTACACCTTC.

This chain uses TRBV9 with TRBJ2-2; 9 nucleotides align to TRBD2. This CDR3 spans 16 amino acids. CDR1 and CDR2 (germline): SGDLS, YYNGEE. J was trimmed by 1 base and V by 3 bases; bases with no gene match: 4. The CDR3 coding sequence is TGTGCCAGCAGCGGAGCGGGGGGCTTGAACACCGGGGAGCTGTTTTTT. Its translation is CASSGAGGLNTGELFF.